The 10 T cell receptor beta chains listed next were all sequenced from one sample in a study of T cell clonotyping in hematopoietic cell transplantation. Repertoires were generated with immunoSEQ multiplex PCR, while TCRdb's copy carries only in-frame clones and drops some. This repertoire shows around 9,700 clones, about 89% found once; its top ten account for more than 35%. The sample in question was PBMCs, obtained 180 days after allogeneic stem cell transplant. All receptors come from a male patient in his sixties who had an allogeneic stem cell transplant from an unrelated donor, so the T cells may come from the graft donor. Some clones in this sample may be carry-over from other donors' samples.

This chain uses TRBV5-6 with TRBJ1-1; the D gene is possibly TRBD1 (6 bases). V was cut by 1 base and J by 1 base, with 14 bases left in between. This CDR3 contains 16 residues. CDR1 is SGHDT and CDR2 is YYEEEE in the germline V gene. Here the CDR3 DNA reads TGTGCCAGCAGCTTGTTGGGGGCCTACCAGAACACTGAAGCTTTCTTT. As protein: CASSLLGAYQNTEAFF. Combining the CDR3 with reference TRBV5-6 and TRBJ1-1 gives the whole variable domain DAGVTQSPTHLIKTRGQQVTLRCSPKSGHDTVSWYQQALGQGPQFIFQYYEEEERQRGNFPDRFSGHQFPNYSSELNVNALLLGDSALYLCASSLLGAYQNTEAFFGQGTRLTVV.

The V gene is TRBV7-3, the J gene TRBJ2-1, with D perhaps matching TRBD2 (5 bases). Germline V CDR1 and CDR2: SGHTA, FQGTGA. This CDR3 is 16 amino acids long. The V gene lost 5 bases and the J gene lost 0 bases, with 14 bases spanning the gap. CDR3 protein: CASSIATGSSYNEQFF. CDR3 sequence (DNA): TGTGCCAGCAGCATCGCGACGGGGAGCTCCTACAATGAGCAGTTCTTC. The whole variable domain, filled in from reference TRBV7-3 and TRBJ2-1, reads GAGVSQTPSNKVTEKGKYVELRCDPISGHTALYWYRQSLGQGPEFLIYFQGTGAADDSGLPNDRFFAVRPEGSVSTLKIQRTERGDSAVYLCASSIATGSSYNEQFFGPGTRLTVL.

J is TRBJ2-1 and V is TRBV7-2; D possibly matches TRBD1 or TRBD2 (6 bases each). The CDR3 loop spans 15 amino acids. Germline V gene data show CDR1 as SGHTA and CDR2 as FQGNSA. Trimming removed 0 bases at V and 5 bases at J, with 11 bases between. The CDR3 DNA reads as TGTGCCAGCAGCTTAGCGAGGGGGGCCCACAATGAGCAGTTCTTC. It translates to CASSLARGAHNEQFF.

The V and J genes are TRBV5-1 and TRBJ1-2; 10 bases line up with TRBD1. Trimming took 0 bases from V and 2 from J; bases not matched to a gene: 1. This CDR3 region has 15 residues. Germline V gene sequence: CDR1 SGHRS, CDR2 YFSETQ. CDR3 DNA: TGCGCCAGCAGCTTGGGGACAGGGGGAAACTATGGCTACACCTTC. This translates into CASSLGTGGNYGYTF.

The V call is TRBV6-6, the J call TRBJ1-2; D uncertain. This CDR3 is 14 amino acids long. Trimming stripped 2 bases from V and 8 bases from J, with 15 bases between. Germline assignment: CDR1 MNHNY and CDR2 SVGAGI (reference sequence). The CDR3 reads CASSYPLHGRGYTF. The DNA for the CDR3 is TGTGCCAGCAGTTACCCATTACATGGAAGAGGCTACACCTTC.

CDR3 DNA sequence: TGTGCCAGCTCGCGGGGACAGGGGTGGGACGAGCAGTACTTC. Translation gives CASSRGQGWDEQYF. The gene calls are TRBV18 and TRBJ2-7; TRBD1 agrees at 10 bases. V shed 6 bases and J 5 bases; nucleotides not matched to a gene: 7. Germline values: CDR1 KGHSH, CDR2 LQKENI. This CDR3 contains 14 residues.

The J gene is TRBJ1-1, the V gene TRBV9; TRBD1 might be the D (6 bases). Germline V CDR1 and CDR2: SGDLS, YYNGEE. The CDR3 runs to 16 residues. Trimming stripped 2 bases from V and 1 base from J, with 15 bases between. In DNA form, the CDR3 reads TGTGCCAGCAGCGTGGGGCAGGGGATGGGGAACACTGAAGCTTTCTTT. Its protein is CASSVGQGMGNTEAFF.

V usage is TRBV5-5 and J usage is TRBJ2-1; 7 bases are a match to TRBD1. CDR1 is SGHKS, CDR2 YYEKEE, per germline (reference sequence). After removal of 4 bases from V and 4 bases from J, the junction contained 5 bases not matched to a gene. This CDR3 region has 14 residues. CDR3 region: CASSLRDSYNEQFF. CDR3 nucleotides: TGTGCCAGCAGCCTGAGGGACAGTTACAATGAGCAGTTCTTC.

This rearrangement joins TRBV4-3 to TRBJ1-6, with 9 bases that match TRBD1. Germline-derived CDR1 and CDR2 are LGHNA and YSLEER. The CDR3 spans 14 residues. Trimming removed 5 bases from V and 7 bases from J; junction bases left unmatched: 3. The CDR3 region is CASSTGGENSPLHF. The CDR3 region has the DNA TGCGCCAGCAGCACAGGGGGCGAAAATTCACCCCTCCACTTT.

DNA for the CDR3: TGTGCCAGCAGCTTAGTGTTCCCAGTAGGTATCGCGGGCCTCCACTTT. The encoded protein is CASSLVFPVGIAGLHF. V is TRBV11-2 and J is TRBJ1-6; D ambiguous. Germline V lookup: CDR1 SGHAT, CDR2 FQNNGV. V was shortened by 1 base and J by 15 bases, with 22 bases between the two germline ends. The CDR3 contains 16 residues. The full variable domain, its missing parts supplied by reference TRBV11-2 and TRBJ1-6, is EAGVAQSPRYKIIEKRQSVAFWCNPISGHATLYWYQQILGQGPKLLIQFQNNGVVDDSQLPKDRFSAERLKGVDSTLKIQPAKLEDSAVYLCASSLVFPVGIAGLHFGNGTRLTVT.